The subject of this entry is one T cell receptor (beta chain). The CDR3 is made up of 14 amino acids. Germline CDR1 reads MDHEN; CDR2 reads SYDVKM. V lost 3 bases and J 0 bases, leaving 8 bases between the germline ends. The source of the sample is a study of control samples from healthy donors and cancer patients. Only in-frame clones appear in the TCRdb table, and some are missing; sequencing was by immunoSEQ multiplex PCR. Here the sample spans over 150,000 clones, less than 95% being singletons. The sample was PBMCs. The J gene is TRBJ2-5, the V gene TRBV28, with a weak D call TRBD1 (6 bases). The clonotype was recovered from a man in his 60s with colorectal cancer. CDR3 in DNA: TGTGCCAGCAGTTTCCAGGGGAACCAAGAGACCCAGTACTTC. This sequence encodes CASSFQGNQETQYF.